This entry lists 26 T cell receptor beta chains sequenced from one sample in a study of shared clonotypes between healthy human individuals. Sequenced by immunoSEQ multiplex PCR; TCRdb stores in-frame clones only, minus some. This table holds about 2 million clones, around 96% found once. Cells designated naive CD8 were CD45RO-negative and were positively selected for CCR7, with terminally differentiated effector memory CD45RA+ cells excluded. The sequenced sample consisted of naive CD8+ T cells sorted from blood. All receptors derive from a young man in good health.

The chain uses TRBV5-1 and TRBJ1-4, with TRBD1 identical over 11 bases. The CDR3 is 15 residues long. V shed 4 bases and J 6 bases; nucleotides not matched to a gene: 5. The germline CDR1 and CDR2 sequences are SGHRS and YFSETQ. CDR3 in DNA: TGCGCCAGCAGCGCACCGGGACAGGGGGATGAAAAACTGTTTTTT. It encodes CASSAPGQGDEKLFF.

The chain employs TRBV6-1 and TRBJ2-1; 11 bases map to TRBD1. The CDR3 is 15 residues long. The junction had 10 bases not matched to a gene; V was cut back by 7 bases and J by 8 bases. CDR1 and CDR2 from the germline V gene are MNHNS and SASEGT. The CDR3 DNA is TGTGCCAGCAACCCGGGACAGGGGGTTTTGTATGAGCAGTTCTTC. Amino acid sequence: CASNPGQGVLYEQFF.

The chain links TRBV6-1 to TRBJ2-5; no reliable D call. Looked up from germline, CDR1 is MNHNS and CDR2 is SASEGT. The ends were cut back, 2 bases at V and 4 bases at J, with 5 bases in the middle. This CDR3 is built from 12 residues. The CDR3 spells CASSERGETQYF. In nucleotides, the CDR3 is TGTGCCAGCAGTGAACGTGGAGAGACCCAGTACTTC.

This chain uses TRBV10-1 with TRBJ2-1; D call uncertain. The CDR3 spans 14 residues. Trimming cost V 2 bases and J 7 bases, with 12 bases left between them. CDR1 is WNHNN and CDR2 is SYGVQD in the germline V gene (reference sequence). CDR3 nucleotide sequence: TGCGCCAGCAGTGAGCCTGCCTCTGGGAATGAGCAGTTCTTC. It translates to CASSEPASGNEQFF.

The chain employs TRBV9 and TRBJ2-3, with 8 bases aligning to TRBD1. The CDR3 is 15 residues long. J gave up 3 bases and V 5 bases, and 8 bases lay outside the gene matches. Germline values: CDR1 SGDLS, CDR2 YYNGEE. The CDR3 coding sequence is TGTGCCAGCAGGACCGGGACAGGCCGGACAGATACGCAGTATTTT. This gives the protein CASRTGTGRTDTQYF. The whole variable domain, filled in from reference TRBV9 and TRBJ2-3, reads DSGVTQTPKHLITATGQRVTLRCSPRSGDLSVYWYQQSLDQGLQFLIQYYNGEERAKGNILERFSAQQFPDLHSELNLSSLELGDSALYFCASRTGTGRTDTQYFGPGTRLTVL.

This chain links TRBV7-2 with TRBJ2-2, with TRBD1 as a possible D gene (7 bases). Trimming stripped 4 bases from V and 4 bases from J, with 13 bases between. The CDR3 sequence is 15 residues long. The V gene's germline CDR1 is SGHTA and CDR2 FQGNSA. The DNA for the CDR3 is TGTGCCAGCAGCTACGACAGGGAGGTCACCGGGGAGCTGTTTTTT. It is translated as CASSYDREVTGELFF.

The table lists this clone with a count of one. The chain recombines TRBV9 with TRBJ2-2; 12 nucleotides line up with TRBD2. CDR1 and CDR2 (germline): SGDLS, YYNGEE. The CDR3 spans 16 residues. The V and J ends lost 3 bases and 1 base, in that order; junction bases with no gene match: 1. CDR3 protein: CASSGGLAGNTGELFF. CDR3 nucleotides: TGTGCCAGCAGCGGGGGACTAGCGGGGAACACCGGGGAGCTGTTTTTT.

V gene TRBV29-1 combines with J gene TRBJ2-1; TRBD1 matches 9 bases. CDR3 size: 15 residues. CDR1 and CDR2 from the germline V gene are SQVTM and ANQGSEA. V shed 2 bases and J 7 bases; nucleotides not matched to a gene: 9. CDR3 sequence: CSVESGTGGLNEQFF. The CDR3 DNA is TGCAGCGTTGAATCGGGAACAGGGGGCTTGAATGAGCAGTTCTTC.

This sequence joins TRBV2 and TRBJ1-2, with D possibly TRBD1 on 5 matching bases. The V and J ends lost 0 bases and 6 bases respectively, with 17 bases between them. The CDR3 spans 16 residues. Germline CDR1 SNHLY, CDR2 FYNNEI. The CDR3 loop reads CASSEAAGSTLDGYTF. The CDR3 nucleotides are TGTGCCAGCAGTGAAGCGGCAGGGTCTACACTAGATGGCTACACCTTC.

The chain joins TRBV27 to TRBJ2-7; D gene unclear. This CDR3 region has 14 residues. From germline, CDR1 is MNHEY and CDR2 SMNVEV (reference sequence). The V and J ends lost 6 bases and 3 bases respectively, with 15 bases between them. The CDR3 loop is CASSPAASVYEQYF. Here the CDR3 DNA reads TGTGCCAGCAGCCCCGCAGCATCGGTCTACGAGCAGTACTTC.

The V and J genes are TRBV27 and TRBJ2-7; tentative D call: TRBD2 (6 bases). V was shortened by 8 bases and J by 3 bases, with 11 bases between the two germline ends. CDR3 size: 12 residues. Per germline, CDR1 MNHEY and CDR2 SMNVEV (reference sequence). The CDR3 sequence is CASGTRDYEQYF. CDR3 in DNA: TGTGCCAGCGGGACTCGGGACTACGAGCAGTACTTC.

Only one count was recorded for this clone. This sequence joins TRBV7-9 and TRBJ1-4; weak D call: TRBD1 (6 bases). Germline lookup yields CDR1 SEHNR and CDR2 FQNEAQ (reference sequence). V was cut by 0 bases and J by 7 bases, with 12 bases left in between. The CDR3 covers 15 residues. The CDR3 protein is CASSLAPETGEKLFF. CDR3 nucleotide sequence: TGTGCCAGCAGCTTAGCGCCCGAGACAGGTGAAAAACTGTTTTTT.

The chain links TRBV7-9 to TRBJ2-5; 9 bases are a match to TRBD1. V lost 4 bases and J lost 5; bases outside the gene matches: 8. CDR1 and CDR2 from the germline V gene are SEHNR and FQNEAQ (reference sequence). The CDR3 extends over 15 amino acids. The CDR3 protein is CASSSQQGAKETQYF. CDR3 sequence (DNA): TGTGCCAGCAGCTCCCAACAGGGGGCGAAGGAGACCCAGTACTTC.

The gene calls are TRBV4-1 and TRBJ1-3; D gene unclear. The length of the CDR3 is 14 residues. The ends were cut back, 6 bases at V and 0 bases at J, with 9 bases in the middle. Looked up from germline, CDR1 is MGHRA and CDR2 is YSYEKL. The CDR3 sequence: CASRTEPSGNTIYF. In DNA form, the CDR3 reads TGCGCCAGCAGGACGGAGCCCTCTGGAAACACCATATATTTT.

In this sample, this clone turned up once. The chain employs TRBV7-9 and TRBJ2-3; TRBD2 might be the D (6 bases). Per the germline V gene, CDR1 is SEHNR and CDR2 is FQNEAQ (reference sequence). The CDR3 spans 16 residues. V gave up 1 base and J gave up 4 bases, with 15 bases separating them. CDR3 region: CASSLGLGEVPDTQYF. The CDR3 coding sequence is TGTGCCAGCAGCTTAGGCCTAGGGGAGGTGCCAGATACGCAGTATTTT.

J is TRBJ2-3 and V is TRBV2; 8 bases match TRBD1. Germline V CDR1 and CDR2: SNHLY, FYNNEI. The CDR3 loop spans 14 amino acids. J gave up 4 bases and V 1 base, and 1 base lay outside the gene matches. The CDR3 DNA follows: TGTGCCAGCAGTGAAGGGACAGGGCCAGATACGCAGTATTTT. Protein product: CASSEGTGPDTQYF.

The chain carries TRBV28 and TRBJ1-1; D remains ambiguous. This CDR3 region has 16 residues. Germline lookup yields CDR1 MDHEN and CDR2 SYDVKM. V lost 5 bases and J lost 4, with 20 bases in between. The CDR3 nucleotides read TGTGCCAGCAGTCTACTCCCCCCAGGAAGTGGCACTGAAGCTTTCTTT. Amino acid sequence: CASSLLPPGSGTEAFF.

The chain carries TRBV19 and TRBJ1-1; D unclear. Looked up from germline, CDR1 is LNHDA and CDR2 is SQIVND (reference sequence). The CDR3 has 9 residues. The CDR3 DNA is TGTACTCAAGGGACTGAAGCTTTCTTT. Amino acids: CTQGTEAFF. Drawing the rest from reference TRBV19 and TRBJ1-1, the complete variable domain is DGGITQSPKYLFRKEGQNVTLSCEQNLNHDAMYWYRQDPGQGLRLIYYSQIVNDFQKGDIAEGYSVSREKKESFPLTVTSAQKNPTAFYLCTQGTEAFFGQGTRLTVV.

This chain connects TRBV15 to TRBJ1-4; perhaps TRBD1 as D (5 bases). Germline CDR1 reads LNHNV; CDR2 reads YYDKDF (reference sequence). CDR3 length: 12 residues. Trimming shortened V by 9 bases and J by 11 bases, and 16 bases separated the two germline ends. CDR3: CATSGTDLKLFF. The DNA of the CDR3 is TGTGCCACTTCAGGGACGGACCTTAAACTGTTTTTT.

The rearrangement links TRBV5-4 to TRBJ2-1; possible D gene TRBD2, 5 bases. This CDR3 spans 12 amino acids. Germline V CDR1 and CDR2: SGHNT, YYREEE (reference sequence). Trimming stripped 4 bases from V and 8 bases from J, with 10 bases between. This CDR3 reads CASSPTGDEQFF. CDR3 DNA sequence: TGTGCCAGCAGCCCGACCGGGGATGAGCAGTTCTTC.

As to this clone: Other DNA sequences in this specimen translate into the identical CDR3. J is TRBJ1-2 and V is TRBV27, with D maybe TRBD1 (5 bases). V was cut by 0 bases and J by 5 bases, with 7 bases left in between. Per the germline V gene, CDR1 is MNHEY and CDR2 is SMNVEV (reference sequence). This CDR3 comprises 13 residues. The CDR3 reads CASSLSQGYGYTF. CDR3 sequence (DNA): TGTGCCAGCAGTTTATCCCAGGGATATGGCTACACCTTC.

The chain recombines TRBV6-1 with TRBJ2-7; tentatively, D is TRBD1 (6 bases). Germline V CDR1 and CDR2: MNHNS, SASEGT. The CDR3 is 14 amino acids. Trimming shortened V by 2 bases and J by 5 bases, and 13 bases separated the two germline ends. CDR3 region: CASSENRVQNEQYF. The CDR3 DNA is TGTGCCAGCAGTGAAAACAGGGTTCAGAACGAGCAGTACTTC.

This chain links TRBV9 with TRBJ2-2; D perhaps matches TRBD1 (5 bases). Per the germline V gene, CDR1 is SGDLS and CDR2 is YYNGEE. V lost 3 bases to trimming and J lost 6 bases, with 9 bases between them. This CDR3 spans 13 amino acids. CDR3 nucleotides: TGTGCCAGCAGCGAGACAGCCTCCGGGGAGCTGTTTTTT. This gives the protein CASSETASGELFF.

The chain employs TRBV11-3 and TRBJ2-1; TRBD2 matches at 12 bases. Per the germline V gene, CDR1 is SGHNT and CDR2 is YENEEA. This CDR3 is 20 amino acids long. V shed 0 bases and J 4 bases; nucleotides not matched to a gene: 13. Written as DNA, the CDR3 is TGTGCCAGCAGCTTAGAAGTACTAGCGGGAGGCTGGGGGGGTTACAATGAGCAGTTCTTC. This translates into CASSLEVLAGGWGGYNEQFF.

J is TRBJ1-6 and V is TRBV27; 10 bases match TRBD1. Trimming took 3 bases from V and 6 from J; bases not matched to a gene: 11. The germline V gene encodes CDR1 MNHEY and CDR2 SMNVEV (reference sequence). This CDR3 has 18 residues. For the CDR3, the DNA is TGTGCCAGCAGTTTCCGTCCCGTGGGACAGGGGTTTAATTCACCCCTCCACTTT. Protein sequence: CASSFRPVGQGFNSPLHF.

This chain joins TRBV29-1 and TRBJ2-7; D may be TRBD1 (5 bases). The CDR3 totals 12 residues. Trimming removed 5 bases from V and 0 bases from J, with 8 bases in between. Germline loops: CDR1 SQVTM, CDR2 ANQGSEA. The chain's CDR3 is CSVQDNSYEQYF. The CDR3 nucleotides read TGCAGCGTTCAGGACAACTCCTACGAGCAGTACTTC.